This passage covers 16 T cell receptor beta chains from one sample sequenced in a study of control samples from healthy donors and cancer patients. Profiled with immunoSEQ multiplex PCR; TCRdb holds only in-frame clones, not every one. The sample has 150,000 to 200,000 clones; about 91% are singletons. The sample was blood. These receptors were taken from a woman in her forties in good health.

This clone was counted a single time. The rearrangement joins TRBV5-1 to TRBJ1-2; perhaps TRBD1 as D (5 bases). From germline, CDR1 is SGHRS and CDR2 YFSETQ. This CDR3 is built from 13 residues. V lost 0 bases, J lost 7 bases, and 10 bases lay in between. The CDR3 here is CASSLDPGAGYTF. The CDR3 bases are TGCGCCAGCAGCTTGGACCCTGGGGCTGGCTACACCTTC.

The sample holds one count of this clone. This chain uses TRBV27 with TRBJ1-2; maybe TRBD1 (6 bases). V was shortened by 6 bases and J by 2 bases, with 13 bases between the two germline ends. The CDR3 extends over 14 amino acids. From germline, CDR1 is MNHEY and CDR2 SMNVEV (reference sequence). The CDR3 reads CASRGTGSNYGYTF. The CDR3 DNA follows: TGTGCCAGCAGAGGAACAGGGTCCAACTATGGCTACACCTTC.

For the CDR3, the DNA is TGTGCCAGCAGTTACCTGACCGGGGTTTTCGGCAATGAGCAGTTCTTC. This translates into CASSYLTGVFGNEQFF. The chain is built from TRBV6-6 and TRBJ2-1; tentatively, D is TRBD2 (5 bases). The germline V gene has CDR1 MNHNY and CDR2 SVGAGI (reference sequence). The ends were cut back, 2 bases at V and 6 bases at J, with 17 bases in the middle. This CDR3 is 16 amino acids long.

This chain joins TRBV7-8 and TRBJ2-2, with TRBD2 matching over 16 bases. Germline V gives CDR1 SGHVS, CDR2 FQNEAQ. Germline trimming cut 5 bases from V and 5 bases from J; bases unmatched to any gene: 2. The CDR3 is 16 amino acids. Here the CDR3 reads CASSPGLAGGTGELFF. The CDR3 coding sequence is TGTGCCAGCAGCCCGGGACTAGCGGGGGGGACCGGGGAGCTGTTTTTT.

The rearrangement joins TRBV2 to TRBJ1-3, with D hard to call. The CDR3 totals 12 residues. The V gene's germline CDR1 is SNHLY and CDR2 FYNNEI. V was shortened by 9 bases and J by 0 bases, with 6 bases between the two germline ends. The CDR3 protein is CARQRSGNTIYF. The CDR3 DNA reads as TGTGCCAGACAGCGCTCTGGAAACACCATATATTTT.

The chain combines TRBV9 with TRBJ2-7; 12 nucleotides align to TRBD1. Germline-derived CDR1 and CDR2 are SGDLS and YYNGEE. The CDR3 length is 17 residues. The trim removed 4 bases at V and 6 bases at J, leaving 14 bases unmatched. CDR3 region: CASSISTGTGGTGEQYF. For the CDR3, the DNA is TGTGCCAGCAGCATTAGTACCGGGACAGGGGGCACGGGCGAGCAGTACTTC.

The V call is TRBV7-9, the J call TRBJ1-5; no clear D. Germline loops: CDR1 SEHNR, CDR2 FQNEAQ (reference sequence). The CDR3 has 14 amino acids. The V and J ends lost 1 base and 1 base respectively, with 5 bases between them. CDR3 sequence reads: CASSLGNSNQPQHF. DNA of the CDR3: TGTGCCAGCAGCTTAGGGAACAGCAATCAGCCCCAGCATTTT.

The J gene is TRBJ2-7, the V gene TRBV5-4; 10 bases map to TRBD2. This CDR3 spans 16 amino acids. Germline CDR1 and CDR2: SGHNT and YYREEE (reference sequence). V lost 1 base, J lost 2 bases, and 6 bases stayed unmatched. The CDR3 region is CASSLRSGGITYEQYF. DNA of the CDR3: TGTGCCAGCAGCTTGCGTAGCGGGGGGATTACCTACGAGCAGTACTTC. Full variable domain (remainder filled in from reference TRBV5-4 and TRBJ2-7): ETGVTQSPTHLIKTRGQQVTLRCSSQSGHNTVSWYQQALGQGPQFIFQYYREEENGRGNFPPRFSGLQFPNYSSELNVNALELDDSALYLCASSLRSGGITYEQYFGPGTRLTVT.

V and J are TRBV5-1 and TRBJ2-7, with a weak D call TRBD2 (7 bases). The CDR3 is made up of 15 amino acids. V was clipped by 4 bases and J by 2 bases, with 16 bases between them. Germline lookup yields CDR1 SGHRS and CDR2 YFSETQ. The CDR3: CASSPSAGAPYEQYF. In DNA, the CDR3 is TGCGCCAGCAGCCCCTCCGCGGGGGCCCCCTACGAGCAGTACTTC.

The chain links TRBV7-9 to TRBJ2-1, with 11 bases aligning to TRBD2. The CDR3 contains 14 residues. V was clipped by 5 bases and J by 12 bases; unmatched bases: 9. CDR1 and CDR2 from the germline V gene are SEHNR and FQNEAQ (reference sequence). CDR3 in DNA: TGTGCCAGCAGCCCAGCTAGGCTAGCGGGGGGGCAGTTCTTC. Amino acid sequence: CASSPARLAGGQFF. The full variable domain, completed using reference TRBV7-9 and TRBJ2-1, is DTGVSQNPRHKITKRGQNVTFRCDPISEHNRLYWYRQTLGQGPEFLTYFQNEAQLEKSRLLSDRFSAERPKGSFSTLEIQRTEQGDSAMYLCASSPARLAGGQFFGPGTRLTVL.

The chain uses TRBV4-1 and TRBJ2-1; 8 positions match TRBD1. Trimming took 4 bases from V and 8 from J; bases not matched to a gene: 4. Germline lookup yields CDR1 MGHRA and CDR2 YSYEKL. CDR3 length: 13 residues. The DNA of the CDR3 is TGCGCCAGCAGCCTACAGGGGGGCGATGAGCAGTTCTTC. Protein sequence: CASSLQGGDEQFF.

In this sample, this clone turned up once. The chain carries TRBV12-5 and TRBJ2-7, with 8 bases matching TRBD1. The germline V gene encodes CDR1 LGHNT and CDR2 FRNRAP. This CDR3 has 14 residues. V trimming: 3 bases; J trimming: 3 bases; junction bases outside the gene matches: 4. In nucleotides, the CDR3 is TGTGCTAGTGGTTTAGGACAGGGAAGCTACGAGCAGTACTTC. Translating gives CASGLGQGSYEQYF.

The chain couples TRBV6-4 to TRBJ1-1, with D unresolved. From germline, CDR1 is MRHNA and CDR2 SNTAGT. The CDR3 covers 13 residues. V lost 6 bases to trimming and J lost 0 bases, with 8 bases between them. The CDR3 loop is CASSNQLNTEAFF. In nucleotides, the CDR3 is TGTGCCAGCAGCAACCAACTGAACACTGAAGCTTTCTTT.

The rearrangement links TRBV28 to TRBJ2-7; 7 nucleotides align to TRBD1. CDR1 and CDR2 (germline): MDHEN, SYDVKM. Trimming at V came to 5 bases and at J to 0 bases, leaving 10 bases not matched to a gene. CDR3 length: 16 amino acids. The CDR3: CASSLEGAASSYEQYF. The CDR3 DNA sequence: TGTGCCAGCAGTCTAGAGGGGGCAGCCAGCTCCTACGAGCAGTACTTC.

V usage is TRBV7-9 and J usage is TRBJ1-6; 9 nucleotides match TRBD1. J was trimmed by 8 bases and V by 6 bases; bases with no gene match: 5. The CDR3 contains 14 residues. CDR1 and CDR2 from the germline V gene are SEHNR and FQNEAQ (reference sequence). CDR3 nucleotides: TGTGCCAGCAGGGGACAGGGTAAAGATTCACCCCTCCACTTT. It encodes CASRGQGKDSPLHF.

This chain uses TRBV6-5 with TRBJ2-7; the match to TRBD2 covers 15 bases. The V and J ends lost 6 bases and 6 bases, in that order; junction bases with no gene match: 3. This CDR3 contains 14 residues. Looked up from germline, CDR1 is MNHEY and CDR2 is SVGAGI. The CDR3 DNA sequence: TGTGCCAGCAGCAGGGGACTAGCGGGGGGCGAGCAGTACTTC. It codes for CASSRGLAGGEQYF.